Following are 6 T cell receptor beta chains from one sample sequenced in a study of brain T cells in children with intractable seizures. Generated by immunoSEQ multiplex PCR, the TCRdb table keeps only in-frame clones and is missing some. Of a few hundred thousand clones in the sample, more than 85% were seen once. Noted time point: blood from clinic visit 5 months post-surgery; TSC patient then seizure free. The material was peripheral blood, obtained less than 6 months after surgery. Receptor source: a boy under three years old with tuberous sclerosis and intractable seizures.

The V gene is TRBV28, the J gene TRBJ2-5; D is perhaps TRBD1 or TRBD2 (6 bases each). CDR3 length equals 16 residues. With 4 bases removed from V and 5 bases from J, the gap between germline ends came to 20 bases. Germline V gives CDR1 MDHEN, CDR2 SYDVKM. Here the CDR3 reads CASSSTWRGSGETQYF. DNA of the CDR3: TGTGCCAGCAGTTCTACATGGAGGGGGTCGGGGGAGACCCAGTACTTC.

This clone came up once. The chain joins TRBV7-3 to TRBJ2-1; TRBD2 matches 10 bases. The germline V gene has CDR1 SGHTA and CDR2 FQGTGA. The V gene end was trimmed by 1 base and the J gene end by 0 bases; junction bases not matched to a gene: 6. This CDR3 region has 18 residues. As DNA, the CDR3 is TGTGCCAGCAGCTTAAAGGGGACTAGCGTAAGCTCCTACAATGAGCAGTTCTTC. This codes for CASSLKGTSVSSYNEQFF. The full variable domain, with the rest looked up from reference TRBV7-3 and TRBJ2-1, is GAGVSQTPSNKVTEKGKYVELRCDPISGHTALYWYRQSLGQGPEFLIYFQGTGAADDSGLPNDRFFAVRPEGSVSTLKIQRTERGDSAVYLCASSLKGTSVSSYNEQFFGPGTRLTVL.

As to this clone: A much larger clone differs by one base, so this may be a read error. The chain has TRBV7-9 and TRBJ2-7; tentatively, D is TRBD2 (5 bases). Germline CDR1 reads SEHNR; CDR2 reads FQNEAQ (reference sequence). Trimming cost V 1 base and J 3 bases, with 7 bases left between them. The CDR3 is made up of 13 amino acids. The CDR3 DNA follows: TGTGCCAGCAGCTTAGGGGAGATCTACGAGCAGTACTTC. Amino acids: CASSLGEIYEQYF.

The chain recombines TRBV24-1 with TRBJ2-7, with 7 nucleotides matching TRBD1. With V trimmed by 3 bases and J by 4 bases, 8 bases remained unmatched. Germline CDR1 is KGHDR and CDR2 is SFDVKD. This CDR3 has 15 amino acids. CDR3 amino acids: CATSDPVSGGYEQYF. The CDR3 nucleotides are TGTGCCACCAGTGATCCTGTGTCAGGGGGATACGAGCAGTACTTC.

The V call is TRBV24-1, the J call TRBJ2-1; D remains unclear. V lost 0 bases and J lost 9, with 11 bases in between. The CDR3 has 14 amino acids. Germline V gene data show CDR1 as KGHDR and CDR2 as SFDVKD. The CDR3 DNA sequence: TGTGCCACCAGTGATTTGTCCGGACGGGTTGAGCAGTTCTTC. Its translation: CATSDLSGRVEQFF.

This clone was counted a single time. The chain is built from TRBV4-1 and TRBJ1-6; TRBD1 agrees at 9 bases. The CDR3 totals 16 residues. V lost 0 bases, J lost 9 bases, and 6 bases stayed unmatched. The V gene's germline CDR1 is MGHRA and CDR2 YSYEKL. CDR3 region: CASSQEDRGVGSPLHF. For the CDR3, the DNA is TGCGCCAGCAGCCAAGAGGACAGGGGAGTGGGTTCACCCCTCCACTTT.